This TCR beta chain was found in a study of CD8 T cells in Susac syndrome. Reverse transcription used about 0.5 to 1 ug RNA and random hexamers. Across 54 Vbeta and 13 Jbeta, immunoSEQ multiplex PCR amplified TCR beta CDR3. TCRdb called the immunoSEQ multiplex PCR reads again in MiXCR, with one record for every CDR3 protein. The sample consists of some 130,000 distinct CDR3 sequences, about 96% of them appearing once. The V gene end was trimmed by 4 bases and the J gene end by 1 base; junction bases not matched to a gene: 4. The germline CDR1 and CDR2 sequences are LNHDA and SQIVND (reference sequence). The CDR3 is 15 amino acids. TCR beta sequencing covered blood CD8+ and CD4+ T cells. The control participants were healthy donors, and these controls were matched with respect to both age and sex. The TEMRA cells underwent FACS enrichment, while the CD8+ and CD4+ T cells underwent negative isolation.

Sequencing was carried out using CD4+ T cells from PBMCs. This chain connects TRBV19 to TRBJ1-3; 7 nucleotides line up with TRBD1. The sequence was obtained from a human donor in good health. As DNA, the CDR3 is TGTGCCAGTAGTACGACAGGGATATCTGGAAACACCATATATTTT. It specifies CASSTTGISGNTIYF.